Listed below are T cell receptor beta chains from one sample, sequenced in a study of naive and memory T cell subsets. Each CDR3 protein gets one entry after TCRdb re-called the UMI-ligation and nested PCR reads with MiXCR. Seen here are some 30,000 distinct CDR3 sequences, roughly 20% observed once, and the top ten hold about 3%. The sample taken for sequencing was effector memory CD4+ T cells from blood. The receptors shown here come from a human donor in good health. CDR3s include the opening cysteine and the closing phenylalanine or tryptophan. A D gene is named only where the DNA matches it firmly. The size of a clone is reported for some rows only, either as once, few or many, or as a class for expanded clones.

v_gene: TRBV12-5
j_gene: TRBJ1-5
len: 15
d_gene: -
abundance: few
CDR3nt: TGTGCTAGTGGTTTGGGGGGGTCGGACAATCAGCCCCAGCATTTT
CDR3aa: CASGLGGSDNQPQHF

v_gene: TRBV12-3/TRBV12-4
j_gene: TRBJ1-1
len: 15
d_gene: -
abundance: medium-sized
CDR3nt: TGTGCCAGCAGTTTTTCCCTGGGGGCGAACACTGAAGCTTTCTTT
CDR3aa: CASSFSLGANTEAFF

v_gene: TRBV20-1
j_gene: TRBJ2-1
len: 15
d_gene: -
abundance: -
CDR3nt: TGCAGTGCTAGAGATCACCAGCGGGTTTACAATGAGCAGTTCTTC
CDR3aa: CSARDHQRVYNEQFF

v_gene: TRBV28
j_gene: TRBJ1-5
len: 15
d_gene: -
abundance: few
CDR3nt: TGTGCCAGCAGTTTGGGGGGGGGGAGCAATCAGCCCCAGCATTTT
CDR3aa: CASSLGGGSNQPQHF

v_gene: TRBV30
j_gene: TRBJ2-3
len: 12
d_gene: -
abundance: few
CDR3nt: TGTGCCTGGAGCGCCCGCACAGATACGCAGTATTTT
CDR3aa: CAWSARTDTQYF

v_gene: TRBV5-6
j_gene: TRBJ2-3
len: 17
d_gene: TRBD2
abundance: -
CDR3nt: TGTGCCAGCAGCTTGAGCGGGAGGGCCCAAGATACAGATACGCAGTATTTT
CDR3aa: CASSLSGRAQDTDTQYF

v_gene: TRBV5-1
j_gene: TRBJ2-3
len: 15
d_gene: -
abundance: -
CDR3nt: TGCGCCAGCAGCTTGAGGCTTTTGGGCACAGATACGCAGTATTTT
CDR3aa: CASSLRLLGTDTQYF

v_gene: TRBV7-2
j_gene: TRBJ1-6
len: 13
d_gene: -
abundance: many
CDR3nt: TGTGCCAGCAGCTTACAAACTAATTCACCCCTCCACTTT
CDR3aa: CASSLQTNSPLHF

v_gene: TRBV19
j_gene: TRBJ1-5
len: 13
d_gene: -
abundance: -
CDR3nt: TGTGCCAGTACTCCCTATAGCAATCAGCCCCAGCATTTT
CDR3aa: CASTPYSNQPQHF

v_gene: TRBV27
j_gene: TRBJ1-1
len: 14
d_gene: -
abundance: many
CDR3nt: TGTGCCAGCAGTTTATCAGAGCTGAACACTGAAGCTTTCTTT
CDR3aa: CASSLSELNTEAFF

v_gene: TRBV27
j_gene: TRBJ1-4
len: 13
d_gene: -
abundance: few
CDR3nt: TGTGCCAGCAGTATCCGACAGAATGAAAAACTGTTTTTT
CDR3aa: CASSIRQNEKLFF

v_gene: TRBV6-1
j_gene: TRBJ1-1
len: 14
d_gene: -
abundance: -
CDR3nt: TGTGCCAGCAGTGAACGTTGGGGTCCCGCTGAAGCTTTCTTT
CDR3aa: CASSERWGPAEAFF

v_gene: TRBV4-3
j_gene: TRBJ2-2
len: 13
d_gene: -
abundance: -
CDR3nt: TGCGCCAGCAGCCGCGTGAACACCGGGGAGCTGTTTTTT
CDR3aa: CASSRVNTGELFF

v_gene: TRBV20-1
j_gene: TRBJ2-1
len: 18
d_gene: TRBD1
abundance: few
CDR3nt: TGCAGTGTTGTGCGGGGGGACAGGGGACGGATCTTCTACAATGAGCAGTTCTTC
CDR3aa: CSVVRGDRGRIFYNEQFF

v_gene: TRBV6-6
j_gene: TRBJ2-7
len: 12
d_gene: -
abundance: -
CDR3nt: TGTGCCAGCAGCGGAACAGGGTACGAGCAGTACTTC
CDR3aa: CASSGTGYEQYF

v_gene: TRBV24-1
j_gene: TRBJ2-1
len: 20
d_gene: -
abundance: -
CDR3nt: TGTGCCACCAGTGATTTGACGGACAGACCGGGACTACACTCCTACAATGAGCAGTTCTTC
CDR3aa: CATSDLTDRPGLHSYNEQFF

v_gene: TRBV3-1
j_gene: TRBJ2-7
len: 14
d_gene: -
abundance: -
CDR3nt: TGTGCCAGCAGCCTACGACAGGCCAAGGGAGGGCAGTACTTC
CDR3aa: CASSLRQAKGGQYF

v_gene: TRBV28
j_gene: TRBJ1-5
len: 11
d_gene: -
abundance: many
CDR3nt: TGTGCCAGCAGTCAGAATCAGCCCCAGCATTTT
CDR3aa: CASSQNQPQHF

v_gene: TRBV11-2
j_gene: TRBJ2-1
len: 15
d_gene: TRBD2
abundance: many
CDR3nt: TGTGCCAGCAGCTTAGCGCTAGCGGGGGGGAATGAGCAGTTCTTC
CDR3aa: CASSLALAGGNEQFF

v_gene: TRBV7-9
j_gene: TRBJ2-1
len: 16
d_gene: TRBD2
abundance: -
CDR3nt: TGTGCCAGCAGCGTGAGACTAGCGGGAGGGATCGGTGAGCAGTTCTTC
CDR3aa: CASSVRLAGGIGEQFF

v_gene: TRBV9
j_gene: TRBJ1-3
len: 17
d_gene: -
abundance: -
CDR3nt: TGTGCCAGCAGCGTAACGACAACCCAGCCCGCTGGAAACACCATATATTTT
CDR3aa: CASSVTTTQPAGNTIYF

v_gene: TRBV7-2
j_gene: TRBJ2-5
len: 16
d_gene: TRBD1
abundance: few
CDR3nt: TGTGCCAGCAGCTTAGCGACAGGGTTTTTGAAAGAGACCCAGTACTTC
CDR3aa: CASSLATGFLKETQYF

v_gene: TRBV5-5
j_gene: TRBJ1-1
len: 14
d_gene: TRBD1
abundance: many
CDR3nt: TGTGCCAGCAAGACGGGACAGAGAAACACTGAAGCTTTCTTT
CDR3aa: CASKTGQRNTEAFF

v_gene: TRBV28
j_gene: TRBJ1-2
len: 14
d_gene: -
abundance: few
CDR3nt: TGTGCCAGCAGTGGGCGGGCAGGCAAATATGGCTACACCTTC
CDR3aa: CASSGRAGKYGYTF

v_gene: TRBV10-3
j_gene: TRBJ2-3
len: 14
d_gene: TRBD2
abundance: few
CDR3nt: TGTGCCATCAGCGGGACTAGCGGGGACCCCACGCAGTATTTT
CDR3aa: CAISGTSGDPTQYF

v_gene: TRBV28
j_gene: TRBJ2-1
len: 17
d_gene: -
abundance: medium-sized
CDR3nt: TGTGCCAGCAGTTTTTGGGGAGTGGGATTCTCCTACAATGAGCAGTTCTTC
CDR3aa: CASSFWGVGFSYNEQFF

v_gene: TRBV21-1
j_gene: TRBJ1-1
len: 18
d_gene: -
abundance: few
CDR3nt: TGTGCCAGCAGCAAAGGGTTCAAGAAGTCCCCTATGAACACTGAAGCTTTCTTT
CDR3aa: CASSKGFKKSPMNTEAFF

v_gene: TRBV5-5
j_gene: TRBJ1-1
len: 13
d_gene: -
abundance: -
CDR3nt: TGTGCCAGCAGCTTGTTTCGGGGTACTGAAGCTTTCTTT
CDR3aa: CASSLFRGTEAFF

v_gene: TRBV7-2
j_gene: TRBJ2-1
len: 13
d_gene: -
abundance: many
CDR3nt: TGTGCCAGCAGCCTTACACGGCCCAATGAGCAGTTCTTC
CDR3aa: CASSLTRPNEQFF

v_gene: TRBV6-2/TRBV6-3
j_gene: TRBJ1-1
len: 12
d_gene: -
abundance: many
CDR3nt: TGTGCCAGCGGCGTGGGGTTGACTGAAGCTTTCTTT
CDR3aa: CASGVGLTEAFF

v_gene: TRBV7-9
j_gene: TRBJ2-3
len: 14
d_gene: -
abundance: -
CDR3nt: TGTGCCAGCAGCCCCTTGTCTAGCACAGATACGCAGTATTTT
CDR3aa: CASSPLSSTDTQYF

v_gene: TRBV28
j_gene: TRBJ1-5
len: 14
d_gene: -
abundance: few
CDR3nt: TGTGCCAGCAGGGAGATGGGCGGCAATCAGCCCCAGCATTTT
CDR3aa: CASREMGGNQPQHF

v_gene: TRBV6-5
j_gene: TRBJ1-5
len: 14
d_gene: -
abundance: -
CDR3nt: TGTGCCAGCAGTTACAGGGAGAGCCGTCAGCCCCAGCATTTT
CDR3aa: CASSYRESRQPQHF

v_gene: TRBV7-9
j_gene: TRBJ2-1
len: 12
d_gene: TRBD2
abundance: -
CDR3nt: TGTGCCAGCAGCGTCAGCGGGAGTTTCGAGTTCTTC
CDR3aa: CASSVSGSFEFF

v_gene: TRBV12-3/TRBV12-4
j_gene: TRBJ1-1
len: 14
d_gene: TRBD1
abundance: few
CDR3nt: TGTGCCAGCAGGGAGGGGACAGTGAACACTGAAGCTTTCTTT
CDR3aa: CASREGTVNTEAFF

v_gene: TRBV30
j_gene: TRBJ1-1
len: 13
d_gene: -
abundance: few
CDR3nt: TGTGCCTGTCCTGGACGGACTCACAATGAAGCTTTCTTT
CDR3aa: CACPGRTHNEAFF

v_gene: TRBV5-1
j_gene: TRBJ2-3
len: 15
d_gene: -
abundance: -
CDR3nt: TGCGCCAGCAGAATCGGTCTGCCTTCCACAGATACGCAGTATTTT
CDR3aa: CASRIGLPSTDTQYF

v_gene: TRBV28
j_gene: TRBJ1-5
len: 15
d_gene: -
abundance: many
CDR3nt: TGTGCCAGCAGCTCCACCACAGGGCCCAATCAGCCCCAGCATTTT
CDR3aa: CASSSTTGPNQPQHF

v_gene: TRBV11-2
j_gene: TRBJ2-5
len: 19
d_gene: TRBD2
abundance: -
CDR3nt: TGTGCCAGCAGCGTAAAGAGCCTAGCGGGAGTTTCCCCCCAAGAGACCCAGTACTTC
CDR3aa: CASSVKSLAGVSPQETQYF

v_gene: TRBV7-2
j_gene: TRBJ1-5
len: 14
d_gene: -
abundance: few
CDR3nt: TGTGCCAGCAGCTTAGTCGGGGACGGGCAGCCCCAGCATTTT
CDR3aa: CASSLVGDGQPQHF

v_gene: TRBV28
j_gene: TRBJ2-1
len: 15
d_gene: TRBD2
abundance: many
CDR3nt: TGTGCCAGCAAATTTGGGCTAGCGGGAGCCAATGAGCAGTTCTTC
CDR3aa: CASKFGLAGANEQFF

v_gene: TRBV7-9
j_gene: TRBJ1-5
len: 16
d_gene: -
abundance: -
CDR3nt: TGTGCCAGCAGCTCTTGGGGGGGTGTTCGGAATCAGCCCCAGCATTTT
CDR3aa: CASSSWGGVRNQPQHF

v_gene: TRBV28
j_gene: TRBJ1-5
len: 14
d_gene: TRBD1
abundance: few
CDR3nt: TGTGCCAGCAGTCTCAGGGGGCTGAGACAGCCCCAGCATTTT
CDR3aa: CASSLRGLRQPQHF

v_gene: TRBV6-6
j_gene: TRBJ1-5
len: 15
d_gene: -
abundance: large
CDR3nt: TGTGCCAGCAGTTACTCGAAGGTTAGCAATCAGCCCCAGCATTTT
CDR3aa: CASSYSKVSNQPQHF

v_gene: TRBV18
j_gene: TRBJ2-6
len: 15
d_gene: -
abundance: few
CDR3nt: TGTGCCAGCTCACCACCAGGGACTGGGGCCAACGTCCTGACTTTC
CDR3aa: CASSPPGTGANVLTF

v_gene: TRBV6-6
j_gene: TRBJ2-2
len: 16
d_gene: -
abundance: few
CDR3nt: TGTGCCAGCAGTTTAAGCCGGGGCCGTTACGCCGGGGAGCTGTTTTTT
CDR3aa: CASSLSRGRYAGELFF

v_gene: TRBV28
j_gene: TRBJ2-2
len: 14
d_gene: -
abundance: -
CDR3nt: TGTGCCAGCAGTTTTTCTGGGATCCCCGGGGAGCTGTTTTTT
CDR3aa: CASSFSGIPGELFF

v_gene: TRBV28
j_gene: TRBJ1-1
len: 16
d_gene: -
abundance: few
CDR3nt: TGTGCCAGCAGTTTAAGTGGGGGCCTCCGGGGCACTGAAGCTTTCTTT
CDR3aa: CASSLSGGLRGTEAFF

v_gene: TRBV6-6
j_gene: TRBJ2-7
len: 14
d_gene: -
abundance: few
CDR3nt: TGTGCCAGCAGTCCCGGTGAGGTTCACTACGAGCAGTACTTC
CDR3aa: CASSPGEVHYEQYF

v_gene: TRBV19
j_gene: TRBJ1-6
len: 15
d_gene: -
abundance: -
CDR3nt: TGTGCCAGTAGGAAGGAAACCGGGACAAATTCACCCCTCCACTTT
CDR3aa: CASRKETGTNSPLHF

v_gene: TRBV6-5
j_gene: TRBJ1-1
len: 12
d_gene: -
abundance: few
CDR3nt: TGTGCCAGCAGTTATCCCCCTTCCGAAGCTTTCTTT
CDR3aa: CASSYPPSEAFF